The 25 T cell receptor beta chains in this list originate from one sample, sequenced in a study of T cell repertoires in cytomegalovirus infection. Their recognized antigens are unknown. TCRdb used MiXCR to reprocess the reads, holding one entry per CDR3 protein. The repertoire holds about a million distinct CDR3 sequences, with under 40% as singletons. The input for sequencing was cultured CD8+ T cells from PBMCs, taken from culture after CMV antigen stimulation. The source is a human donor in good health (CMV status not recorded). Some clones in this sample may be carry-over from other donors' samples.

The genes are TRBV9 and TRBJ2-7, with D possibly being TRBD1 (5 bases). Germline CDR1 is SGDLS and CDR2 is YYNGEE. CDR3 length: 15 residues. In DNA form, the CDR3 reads TGTGTCAGCAACGCGACAGATTCCCAACTTTACGAGCAGTACGTC. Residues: CVSNATDSQLYEQYV.

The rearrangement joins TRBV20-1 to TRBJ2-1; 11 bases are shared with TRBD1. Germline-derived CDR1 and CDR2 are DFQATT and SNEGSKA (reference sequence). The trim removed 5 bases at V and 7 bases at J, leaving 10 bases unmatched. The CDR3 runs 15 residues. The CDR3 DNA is TGCAGTGCTTTCGGACAGGGGGCAATAAGGAATGAGCAGTTCTTC. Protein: CSAFGQGAIRNEQFF.

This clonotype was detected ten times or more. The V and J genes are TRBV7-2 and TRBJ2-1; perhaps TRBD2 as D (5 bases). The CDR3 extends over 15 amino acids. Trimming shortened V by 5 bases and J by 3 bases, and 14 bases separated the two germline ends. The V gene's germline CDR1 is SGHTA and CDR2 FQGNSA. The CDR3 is CASSRFGLLYNEQFF. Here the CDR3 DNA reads TGTGCCAGCAGCCGTTTTGGACTTCTCTACAATGAGCAGTTCTTC.

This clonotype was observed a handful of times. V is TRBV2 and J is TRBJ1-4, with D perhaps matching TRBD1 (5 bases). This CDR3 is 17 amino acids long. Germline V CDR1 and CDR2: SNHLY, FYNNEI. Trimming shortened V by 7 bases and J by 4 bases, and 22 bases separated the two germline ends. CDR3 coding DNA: TGTGCCAGCACCCTATCGGGCAGGGACGACTTTAATGAAAAACTGTTTTTT. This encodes CASTLSGRDDFNEKLFF.

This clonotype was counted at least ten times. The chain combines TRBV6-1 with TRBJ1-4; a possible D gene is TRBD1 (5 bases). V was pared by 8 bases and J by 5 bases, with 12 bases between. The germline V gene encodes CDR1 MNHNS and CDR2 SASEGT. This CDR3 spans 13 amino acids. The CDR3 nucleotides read TGTGCCAGCCGCGACAGAACCAATGAAAAACTGTTTTTT. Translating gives CASRDRTNEKLFF.

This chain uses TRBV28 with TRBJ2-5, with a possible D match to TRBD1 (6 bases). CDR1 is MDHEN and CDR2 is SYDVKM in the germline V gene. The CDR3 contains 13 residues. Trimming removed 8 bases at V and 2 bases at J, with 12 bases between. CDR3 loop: CASAGAGQETQYF. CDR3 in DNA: TGTGCCAGCGCAGGGGCCGGTCAAGAGACCCAGTACTTC. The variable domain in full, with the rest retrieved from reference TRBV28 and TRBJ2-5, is DVKVTQSSRYLVKRTGEKVFLECVQDMDHENMFWYRQDPGLGLRLIYFSYDVKMKEKGDIPEGYSVSREKKERFSLILESASTNQTSMYLCASAGAGQETQYFGPGTRLLVL.

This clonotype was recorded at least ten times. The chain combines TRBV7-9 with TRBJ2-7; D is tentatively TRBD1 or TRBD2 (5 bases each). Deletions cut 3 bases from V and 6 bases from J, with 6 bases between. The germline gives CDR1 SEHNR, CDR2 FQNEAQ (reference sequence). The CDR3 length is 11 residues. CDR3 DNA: TGTGCCAGCAGCTTCGGGGCCGAGCAGTACGTC. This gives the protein CASSFGAEQYV.

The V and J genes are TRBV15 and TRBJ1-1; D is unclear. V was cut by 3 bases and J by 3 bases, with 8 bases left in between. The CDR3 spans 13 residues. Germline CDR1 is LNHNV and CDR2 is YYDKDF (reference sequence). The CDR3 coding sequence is TGTGCCACCAGCAGTTTGACCCACACTGAAGCTTTCTTT. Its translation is CATSSLTHTEAFF.

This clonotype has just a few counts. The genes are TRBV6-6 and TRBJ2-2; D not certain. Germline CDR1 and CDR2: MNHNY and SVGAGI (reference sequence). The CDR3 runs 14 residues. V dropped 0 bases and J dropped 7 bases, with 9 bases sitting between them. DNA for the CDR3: TGTGCCAGCAGTTACTCATGGGGTAGCGGGGAGCTGTTTTTT. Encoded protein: CASSYSWGSGELFF.

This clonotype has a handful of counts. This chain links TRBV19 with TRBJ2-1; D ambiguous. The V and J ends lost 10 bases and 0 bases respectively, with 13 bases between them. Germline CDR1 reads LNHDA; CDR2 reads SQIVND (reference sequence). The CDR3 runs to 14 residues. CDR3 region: CATALQSSYNEQFF. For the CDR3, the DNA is TGTGCCACCGCCCTCCAAAGCTCCTACAATGAGCAGTTCTTC.

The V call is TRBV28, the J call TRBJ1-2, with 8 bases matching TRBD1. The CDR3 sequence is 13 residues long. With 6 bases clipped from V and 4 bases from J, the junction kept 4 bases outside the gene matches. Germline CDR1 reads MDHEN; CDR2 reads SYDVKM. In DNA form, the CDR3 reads TGTGCCAGCAGGGCAGACAGGGGCTATGGCTACACCTTC. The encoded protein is CASRADRGYGYTF.

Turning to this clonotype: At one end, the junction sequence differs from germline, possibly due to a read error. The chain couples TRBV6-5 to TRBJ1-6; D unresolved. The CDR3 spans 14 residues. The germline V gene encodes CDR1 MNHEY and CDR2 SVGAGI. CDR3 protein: CASSYGQANSPLQF. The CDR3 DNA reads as TGTGCCAGCAGTTATGGGCAGGCTAATTCACCCCTCCAGTTT.

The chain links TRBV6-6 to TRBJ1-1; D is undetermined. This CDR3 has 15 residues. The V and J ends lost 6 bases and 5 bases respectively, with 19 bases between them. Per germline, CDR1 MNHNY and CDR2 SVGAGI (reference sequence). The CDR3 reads CASRNLRPAGTEAFF. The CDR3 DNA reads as TGTGCCAGCAGAAACCTCCGGCCCGCTGGGACTGAAGCTTTCTTT.

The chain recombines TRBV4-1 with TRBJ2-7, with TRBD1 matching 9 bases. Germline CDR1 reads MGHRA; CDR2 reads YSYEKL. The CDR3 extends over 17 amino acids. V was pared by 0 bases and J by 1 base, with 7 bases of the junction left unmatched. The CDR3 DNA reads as TGCGCCAGCAGCCAAGAGCCGATGGGACAGGGATCCTACGAGCAGTACTTC. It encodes CASSQEPMGQGSYEQYF.

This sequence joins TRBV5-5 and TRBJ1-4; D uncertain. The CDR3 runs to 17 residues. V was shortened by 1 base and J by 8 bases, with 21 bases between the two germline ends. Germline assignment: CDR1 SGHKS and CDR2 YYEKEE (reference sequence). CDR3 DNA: TGTGCCAGCAGCTTGAGGGCAGTCCTCCCGGCCTCCGAAAAACTGTTTTTT. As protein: CASSLRAVLPASEKLFF.

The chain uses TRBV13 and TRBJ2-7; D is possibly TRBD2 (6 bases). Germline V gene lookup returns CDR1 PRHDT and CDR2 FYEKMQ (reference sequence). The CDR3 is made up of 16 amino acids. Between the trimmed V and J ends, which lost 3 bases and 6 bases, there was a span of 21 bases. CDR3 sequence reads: CASSFFRGSVSGEQYF. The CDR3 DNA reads TGTGCCAGCAGCTTCTTCCGGGGTAGCGTTAGCGGCGAGCAGTACTTC.

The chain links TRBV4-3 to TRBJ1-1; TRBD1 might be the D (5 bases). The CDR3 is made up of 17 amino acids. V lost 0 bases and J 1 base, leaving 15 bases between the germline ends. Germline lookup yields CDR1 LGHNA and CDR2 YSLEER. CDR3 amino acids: CASSQDSLGGGNTEAFF. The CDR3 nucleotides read TGCGCCAGCAGCCAAGATTCTCTTGGCGGGGGGAACACTGAAGCTTTCTTT.

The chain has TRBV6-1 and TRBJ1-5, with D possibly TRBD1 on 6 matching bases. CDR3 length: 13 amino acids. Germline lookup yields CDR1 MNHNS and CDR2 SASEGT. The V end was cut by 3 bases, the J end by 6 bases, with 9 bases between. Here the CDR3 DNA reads TGTGCCAGCAGTGAGGGGGCAACTCAGCCCCAGCATTTT. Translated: CASSEGATQPQHF.

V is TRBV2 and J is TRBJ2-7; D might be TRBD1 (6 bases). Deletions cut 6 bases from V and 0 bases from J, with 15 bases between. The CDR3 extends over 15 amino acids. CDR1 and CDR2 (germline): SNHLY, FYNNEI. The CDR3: CASSPDSSTSYEQYF. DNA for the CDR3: TGTGCCAGCAGCCCGGACAGTTCGACCTCCTACGAGCAGTACTTC.

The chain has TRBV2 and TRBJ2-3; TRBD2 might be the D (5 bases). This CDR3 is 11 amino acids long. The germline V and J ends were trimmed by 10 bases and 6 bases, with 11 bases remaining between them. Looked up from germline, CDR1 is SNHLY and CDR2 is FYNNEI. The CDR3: CATRGRDTQYF. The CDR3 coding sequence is TGTGCCACCCGGGGAAGGGATACGCAGTATTTT.

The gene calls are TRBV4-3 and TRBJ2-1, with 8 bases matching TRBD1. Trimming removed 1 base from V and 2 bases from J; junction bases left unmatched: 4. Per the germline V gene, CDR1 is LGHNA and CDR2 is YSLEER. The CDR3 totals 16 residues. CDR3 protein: CASSQGAGGPYNEQFF. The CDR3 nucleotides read TGCGCCAGCAGCCAAGGAGCAGGGGGCCCCTACAATGAGCAGTTCTTC.

The DNA for the CDR3 is TGTGCCAGCACCCCCGGCCCCGAGGGGACCCAGTACTTC. It yields the protein CASTPGPEGTQYF. The chain couples TRBV4-2 to TRBJ2-5; a possible D gene is TRBD2 (5 bases). This CDR3 has 13 residues. The ends were cut back, 7 bases at V and 7 bases at J, with 16 bases in the middle. CDR1 is LGHNA and CDR2 is YNFKEQ in the germline V gene.

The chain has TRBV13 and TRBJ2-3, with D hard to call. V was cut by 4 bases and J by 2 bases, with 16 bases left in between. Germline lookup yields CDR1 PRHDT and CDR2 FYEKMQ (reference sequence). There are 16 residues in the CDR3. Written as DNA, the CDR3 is TGTGCCAGCAGCTCCCCGTATGACCTGATCACAGATACGCAGTATTTT. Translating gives CASSSPYDLITDTQYF.

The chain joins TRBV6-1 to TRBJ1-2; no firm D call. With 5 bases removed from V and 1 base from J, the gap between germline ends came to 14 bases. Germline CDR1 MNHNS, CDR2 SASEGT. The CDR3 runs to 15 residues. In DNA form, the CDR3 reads TGTGCCAGCAGTTACGAGTCAGAGTATAACTATGGCTACACCTTC. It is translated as CASSYESEYNYGYTF.

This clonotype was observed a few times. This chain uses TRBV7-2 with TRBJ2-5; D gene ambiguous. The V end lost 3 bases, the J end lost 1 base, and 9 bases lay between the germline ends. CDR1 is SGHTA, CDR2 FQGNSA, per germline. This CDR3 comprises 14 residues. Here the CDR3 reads CASSLIAIQETQYF. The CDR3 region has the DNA TGTGCCAGCAGCTTGATTGCGATCCAAGAGACCCAGTACTTC.